This record concerns one T cell receptor beta chain sequence. Clones were read by immunoSEQ multiplex PCR, and TCRdb kept only the in-frame ones, dropping some. The table shows about 94,000 clones, with about 80% occurring only once. This specimen comes from a study of blood T cell repertoires in COVID-19. Overall study context: In each case, the material was cDNA or gDNA derived from T cells, B-cell-depleted T cells, or PBMCs.

CDR3 length: 14 amino acids. Germline values: CDR1 PRHDT, CDR2 FYEKMQ (reference sequence). The V segment lost 3 bases and the J segment 3 bases; nucleotides outside the gene matches: 2. Sequencing used peripheral blood. The chain employs TRBV13 and TRBJ1-2, with 9 bases matching TRBD1. The receptor comes from a man between 60 and 70 years old with acute or convalescent COVID-19. Here the CDR3 reads CASSFRTGDYGYTF. CDR3 sequence (DNA): TGTGCCAGCAGCTTTCGGACAGGGGACTATGGCTACACCTTC.